These T cell receptor beta chains were read from a single sample in a study of human T cells and chemical hapten exposure. TCRdb recomputed calls from the RACE reads with MiXCR, one row per CDR3 protein. The sample contains around 340,000 distinct CDR3 sequences, under 8% of which appear only once. Sequenced here: whole blood, sampled in connection with sensitization to the hapten diphenylcyclopropenone (DPC). These receptors came from a woman younger than 35 with alopecia areata. Some clones in this sample may be carry-over from other donors' samples. Each CDR3 is given with its conserved first and last residue. A D gene is named only where the DNA matches it firmly. Clone size is shown for a subset of rows, as once, few, many or a class of expanded clone.

d_gene,v_gene,len,abundance,j_gene,CDR3nt,CDR3aa
TRBD2,TRBV10-3,13,many,TRBJ2-3,TGTGCCATCAACCCGGGACTAGAGAATACGCAGTATTTT,CAINPGLENTQYF
TRBD1,TRBV20-1,15,few,TRBJ2-3,TGCAGTGCGAAGAATCAGGGGGCTGTCACAGATACGCAGTATTTT,CSAKNQGAVTDTQYF
TRBD1,TRBV7-7,14,many,TRBJ2-5,TGTGCTAGCAGCCCCAACAGGGGTTCCGAGACCCAGTACTTC,CASSPNRGSETQYF
.,TRBV3-1,14,.,TRBJ1-1,TGTGCCAGCAGCTTCGCCAGCATGAACACTGAAGCTTTCTTT,CASSFASMNTEAFF
TRBD1,TRBV12-3/TRBV12-4,13,many,TRBJ2-7,TGTGCCAGCAGTCCGGGACAGACCTACGAGCAGTACTTC,CASSPGQTYEQYF
TRBD2,TRBV20-1,15,few,TRBJ2-1,TGCAGTGCTAGCCCGACTAGCGGTCTCAAGCGTGAGCAGTTCTTC,CSASPTSGLKREQFF
TRBD1,TRBV27,17,few,TRBJ1-2,TGTGCCAGCAGTTTGGCTTCCGGGACAGAGACTAACTATGGCTACACCTTC,CASSLASGTETNYGYTF
TRBD2,TRBV7-8,22,few,TRBJ2-4,TGTGCCAGCAGCTTAGCGCGAACAGCCCTTCGTAGCGGGGGTTGGGCCAAAAACATTCAGTACTTC,CASSLARTALRSGGWAKNIQYF
.,TRBV15,15,few,TRBJ2-1,TGTGCCACCAGCACCGGGACCGCCCCAGGGAATGAGCAGTTCTTC,CATSTGTAPGNEQFF
.,TRBV14,15,few,TRBJ1-2,TGTGCCAGCAGCCAAGATCGGCCGACTTACTATGGCTACACCTTC,CASSQDRPTYYGYTF
TRBD1,TRBV5-1,15,.,TRBJ1-1,TGCGCCAGCAGCTTGGCCCAGGGGGCTAACACTGAAGCTTTCTTT,CASSLAQGANTEAFF
.,TRBV6-1,11,.,TRBJ2-7,TGTGCCAGCAGTGAGGGGCGAGAGCAGTACTTC,CASSEGREQYF
TRBD1,TRBV15,14,.,TRBJ2-7,TGTGCCACCAGCAGGGACAGGGGGCCCTACGAGCAGTACTTC,CATSRDRGPYEQYF